A selection of T cell receptor beta chains follows, all from one sample in a study of blood T cell repertoires in COVID-19. TCRdb keeps only in-frame clones here, not all; method: immunoSEQ multiplex PCR. The sample includes roughly 230,000 clones, approximately 83% of them seen just once. Sequencing used peripheral blood. The receptors here all came from a human donor in a cohort sampled during active COVID-19. The CDR3 runs from the conserved cysteine through the conserved F or W. A D gene is named only where the DNA matches it firmly. A clone size is listed for some rows: how often the clone was seen (once, few, many), or a class if it is expanded.

J | size | V | D | CDR3 | DNA
TRBJ1-1 | . | TRBV6-5 | . | CASSLRNRVGEAFF | TGTGCCAGCAGTTTGAGAAACAGGGTGGGTGAAGCTTTCTTT
TRBJ1-2 | . | TRBV7-6 | . | CASSGPGDYGYTF | TGTGCCAGCAGCGGGCCGGGAGACTATGGCTACACCTTC
TRBJ2-7 | . | TRBV30 | TRBD1 | CAWGGPPPGTGAYEQYF | TGTGCCTGGGGGGGGCCACCACCCGGGACAGGAGCCTACGAGCAGTACTTC
TRBJ2-2 | once | TRBV24-1 | TRBD1 | CATSGSPGTGANTGELFF | TGTGCCACCAGTGGAAGTCCCGGGACAGGAGCGAACACCGGGGAGCTGTTTTTT
TRBJ1-5 | . | TRBV4-2 | TRBD1 | CASSQRDRGNQPQHF | TGTGCCAGCAGCCAACGAGACAGGGGCAATCAGCCCCAGCATTTT
TRBJ1-1 | . | TRBV6-5 | TRBD1 | CASIIPGQANTEAFF | TGTGCCAGCATTATACCGGGACAGGCAAACACTGAAGCTTTCTTT
TRBJ2-1 | many | TRBV7-9 | TRBD2 | CASSLSGGSGYNEQFF | TGTGCCAGCAGCTTAAGTGGCGGGAGTGGGTACAATGAGCAGTTCTTC
TRBJ2-2 | . | TRBV28 | . | CASTTRRGRINAGELFF | TGTGCCAGCACCACTCGTCGGGGGAGAATAAACGCCGGGGAGCTGTTTTTT
TRBJ2-3 | . | TRBV4-2 | . | CASSHGQGHPTDTQYF | TGTGCCAGCAGCCATGGTCAGGGCCATCCAACAGATACGCAGTATTTT
TRBJ2-7 | . | TRBV5-4 | TRBD1 | CASSGRDRGAYEQYF | TGTGCCAGCAGCGGACGGGACAGGGGGGCCTACGAGCAGTACTTC
TRBJ1-1 | . | TRBV5-1 | TRBD1 | CASSSQQGTEAFF | TGCGCCAGCAGCTCGCAACAGGGGACTGAAGCTTTCTTT
TRBJ2-2 | . | TRBV19 | TRBD1 | CASSMRGGTSGELFF | TGTGCCAGTAGTATGAGAGGGGGCACTTCCGGGGAGCTGTTTTTT
TRBJ1-5 | . | TRBV6-5 | . | CASGRVGNQPQHF | TGTGCCAGTGGGAGGGTAGGCAATCAGCCCCAGCATTTT
TRBJ2-7 | . | TRBV27 | TRBD2 | CASSLTSGGTYEQYF | TGTGCCAGCAGTTTAACTAGCGGGGGAACCTACGAGCAGTACTTC
TRBJ2-5 | . | TRBV18 | TRBD1 | CASSPLEGQEETQYF | TGTGCCAGCTCACCACTAGAGGGACAGGAGGAGACCCAGTACTTC
TRBJ2-7 | . | TRBV11-2 | TRBD2 | CASSAHGGARYEQYF | TGTGCCAGCAGCGCGCACGGGGGGGCCCGGTACGAGCAGTACTTC
TRBJ2-7 | . | TRBV5-4 | TRBD2 | CASSSPGLATYEQYF | TGTGCCAGCAGCTCGCCGGGACTAGCGACCTACGAGCAGTACTTC